This T cell receptor (beta chain) was sequenced for a study of blood T cell repertoires in COVID-19. The junction had 4 bases not matched to a gene; V was cut back by 0 bases and J by 2 bases. This CDR3 region has 15 residues. The V gene's germline CDR1 is MNHEY and CDR2 SMNVEV (reference sequence). Libraries were prepared by immunoSEQ multiplex PCR; TCRdb keeps only in-frame clonotypes and omits some of them. The sample shows approximately 30,000 clones, roughly 90% of them seen only once. The sequenced sample consisted of peripheral blood. This rearrangement joins TRBV27 to TRBJ2-7, with 7 bases aligning to TRBD1. The source of this sequence is a human donor in a cohort sampled during active COVID-19. CDR3 sequence reads: CASSLSPDRAYEQYF. In DNA form, the CDR3 reads TGTGCCAGCAGTTTATCCCCCGACAGGGCCTACGAGCAGTACTTC.